This T cell receptor (beta chain) was captured by sequencing in a study of Ad26.COV2.S vaccination and SARS-CoV-2 variants. Treatment described: some 19 received Ad26.COV2.S at low or high dose, single or two shots; about 5 received placebo; per-sample allocation not given. Sample collection was performed on day 63 after the first vaccine or placebo injection. This clone occurred once. Here immunoSEQ multiplex PCR was the method, and the copy in TCRdb shows in-frame clones only, minus some. The sample contains 400,000 to 450,000 clones, about 90% of which appear only once. The TCR sequence derives from a person between 18 and 65 years old who received the Ad26.COV2.S COVID-19 vaccine or a placebo. The sample consisted of peripheral blood, taken in a trial of Ad26.COV2.S vaccine versus placebo.

The CDR3 reads CASSLTLGYGYTF. The CDR3 nucleotides are TGCGCCAGCAGTCTAACACTCGGATATGGCTACACCTTC. The V call is TRBV5-1, the J call TRBJ1-2; no clear D gene. Per the germline V gene, CDR1 is SGHRS and CDR2 is YFSETQ. Trimming left V 5 bases short and J 5 bases short, with 13 bases between. This CDR3 has 13 amino acids.